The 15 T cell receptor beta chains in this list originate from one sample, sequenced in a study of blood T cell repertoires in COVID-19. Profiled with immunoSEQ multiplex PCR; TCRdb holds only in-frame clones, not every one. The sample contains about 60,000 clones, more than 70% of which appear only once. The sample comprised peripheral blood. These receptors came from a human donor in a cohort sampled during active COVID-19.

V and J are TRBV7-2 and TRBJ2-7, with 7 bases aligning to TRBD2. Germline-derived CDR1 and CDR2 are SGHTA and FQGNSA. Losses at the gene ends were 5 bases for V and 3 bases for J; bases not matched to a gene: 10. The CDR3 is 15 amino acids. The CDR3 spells CASSPAGASGYEQYF. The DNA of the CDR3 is TGTGCCAGCAGCCCAGCTGGGGCTAGCGGCTACGAGCAGTACTTC.

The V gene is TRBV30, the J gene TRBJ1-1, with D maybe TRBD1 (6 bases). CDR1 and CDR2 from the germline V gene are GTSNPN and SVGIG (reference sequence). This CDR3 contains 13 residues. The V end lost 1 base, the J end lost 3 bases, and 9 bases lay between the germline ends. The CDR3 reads CAWSEQGDTEAFF. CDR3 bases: TGTGCCTGGAGTGAACAGGGAGACACTGAAGCTTTCTTT.

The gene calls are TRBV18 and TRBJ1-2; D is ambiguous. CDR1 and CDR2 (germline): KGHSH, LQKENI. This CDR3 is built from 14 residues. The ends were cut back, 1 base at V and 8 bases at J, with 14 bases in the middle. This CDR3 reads CASSPRDGEGGYTF. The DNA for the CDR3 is TGTGCCAGCTCACCACGTGACGGGGAGGGAGGCTACACCTTC. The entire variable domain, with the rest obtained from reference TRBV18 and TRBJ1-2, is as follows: NAGVMQNPRHLVRRRGQEARLRCSPMKGHSHVYWYRQLPEEGLKFMVYLQKENIIDESGMPKERFSAEFPKEGPSILRIQQVVRGDSAAYFCASSPRDGEGGYTFGSGTRLTVV.

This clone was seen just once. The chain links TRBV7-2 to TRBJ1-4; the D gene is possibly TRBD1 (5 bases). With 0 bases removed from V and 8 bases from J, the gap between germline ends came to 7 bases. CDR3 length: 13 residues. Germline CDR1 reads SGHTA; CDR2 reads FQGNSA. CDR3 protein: CASSLASGEKLFF. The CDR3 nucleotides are TGTGCCAGCAGCTTAGCATCAGGGGAAAAACTGTTTTTT.

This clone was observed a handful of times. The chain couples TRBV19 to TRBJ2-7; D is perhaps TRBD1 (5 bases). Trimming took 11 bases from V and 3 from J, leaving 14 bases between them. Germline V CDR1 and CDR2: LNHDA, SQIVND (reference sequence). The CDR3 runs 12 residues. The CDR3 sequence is CAHPRVDYEQYF. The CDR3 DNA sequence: TGTGCCCACCCCAGGGTGGACTACGAGCAGTACTTC.

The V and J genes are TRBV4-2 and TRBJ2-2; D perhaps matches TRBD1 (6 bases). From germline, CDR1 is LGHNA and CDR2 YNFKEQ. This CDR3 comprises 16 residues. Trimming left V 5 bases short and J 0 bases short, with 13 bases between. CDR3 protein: CASSGAGTSNTGELFF. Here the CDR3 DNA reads TGTGCCAGCAGCGGAGCCGGGACATCGAACACCGGGGAGCTGTTTTTT.

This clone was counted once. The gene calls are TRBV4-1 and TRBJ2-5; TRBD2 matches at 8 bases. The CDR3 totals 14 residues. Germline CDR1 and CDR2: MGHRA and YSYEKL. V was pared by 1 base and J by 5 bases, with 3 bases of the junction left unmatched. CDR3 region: CASSQGGGGETQYF. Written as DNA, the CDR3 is TGCGCCAGCAGCCAAGGGGGCGGGGGGGAGACCCAGTACTTC.

The CDR3 here is CASSLGRGRTGELFF. CDR3 DNA sequence: TGTGCCAGCAGCTTGGGGAGGGGAAGGACCGGGGAGCTGTTTTTT. The chain is built from TRBV5-6 and TRBJ2-2; D is possibly TRBD2 (6 bases). The CDR3 extends over 15 amino acids. Trimming shortened V by 0 bases and J by 5 bases, and 11 bases separated the two germline ends. The V gene's germline CDR1 is SGHDT and CDR2 YYEEEE.

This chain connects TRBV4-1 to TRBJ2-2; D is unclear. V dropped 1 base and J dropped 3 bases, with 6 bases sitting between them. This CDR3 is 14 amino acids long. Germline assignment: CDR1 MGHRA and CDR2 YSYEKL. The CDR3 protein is CASSQVTHTGELFF. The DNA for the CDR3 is TGCGCCAGCAGCCAAGTCACTCACACCGGGGAGCTGTTTTTT.

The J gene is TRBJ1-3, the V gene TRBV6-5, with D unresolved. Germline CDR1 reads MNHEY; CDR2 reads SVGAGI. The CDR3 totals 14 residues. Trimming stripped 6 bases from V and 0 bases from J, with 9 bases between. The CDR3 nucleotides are TGTGCCAGCAGGATGGGGAGCTCTGGAAACACCATATATTTT. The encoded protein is CASRMGSSGNTIYF.

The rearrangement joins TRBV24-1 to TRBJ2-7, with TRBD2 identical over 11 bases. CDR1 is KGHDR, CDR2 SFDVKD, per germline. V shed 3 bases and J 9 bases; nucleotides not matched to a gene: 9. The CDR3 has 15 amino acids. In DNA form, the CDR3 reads TGTGCCACCAGTGATGCCGGGACTAGCGGAGAAGGGCAGTACTTC. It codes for CATSDAGTSGEGQYF.

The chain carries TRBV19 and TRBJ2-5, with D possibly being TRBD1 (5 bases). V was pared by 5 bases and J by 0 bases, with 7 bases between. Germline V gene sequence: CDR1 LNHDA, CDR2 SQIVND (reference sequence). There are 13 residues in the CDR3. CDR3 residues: CASSETDQETQYF. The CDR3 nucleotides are TGTGCCAGTAGTGAGACAGACCAAGAGACCCAGTACTTC.

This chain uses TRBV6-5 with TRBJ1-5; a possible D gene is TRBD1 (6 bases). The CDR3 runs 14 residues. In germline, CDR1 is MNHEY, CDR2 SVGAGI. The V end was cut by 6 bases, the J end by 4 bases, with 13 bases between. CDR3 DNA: TGTGCCAGCAGACCTGGACAGCAAAATCAGCCCCAGCATTTT. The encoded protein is CASRPGQQNQPQHF.

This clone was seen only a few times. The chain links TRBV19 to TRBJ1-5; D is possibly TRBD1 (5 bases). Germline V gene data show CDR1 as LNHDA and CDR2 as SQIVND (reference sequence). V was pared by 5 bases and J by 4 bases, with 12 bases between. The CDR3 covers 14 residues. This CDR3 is CASSVTSGNQPQHF. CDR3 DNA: TGTGCCAGTAGTGTTACTTCAGGGAATCAGCCCCAGCATTTT.

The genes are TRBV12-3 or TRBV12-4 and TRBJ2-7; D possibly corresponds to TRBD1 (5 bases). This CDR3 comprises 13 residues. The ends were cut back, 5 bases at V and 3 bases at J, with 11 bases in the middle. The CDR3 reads CASSRQSNYEQYF. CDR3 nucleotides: TGTGCCAGCAGTCGACAGTCAAACTACGAGCAGTACTTC.